A single sample is the source of the 27 T cell receptor beta chains below, sequenced in a study of CD8 T cells in ankylosing spondylitis. Whole-study findings and limits: A motif of several highly homologous TCR beta variants was seen as apparently characteristic of ankylosing spondylitis blood.

TCRdb reprocessed the 5' RACE reads via MiXCR and lists one record per CDR3 protein. The sample shows more than 400,000 distinct CDR3 sequences, roughly 5% of them seen only once. Which antigens these TCRs recognize remains unknown. The specimen was blood, either unsorted or a sorted T cell fraction (not recorded which). The receptors come from a male donor with ankylosing spondylitis.

Ten or more counts support this clonotype. The rearrangement joins TRBV7-9 to TRBJ2-7, with TRBD2 matching over 8 bases. V was pared by 5 bases and J by 7 bases, with 13 bases of the junction left unmatched. This CDR3 comprises 15 residues. The germline V gene encodes CDR1 SEHNR and CDR2 FQNEAQ (reference sequence). The CDR3 sequence is CASSPTSGPFWEQYF. CDR3 nucleotides: TGTGCCAGCAGCCCCACTAGCGGACCCTTTTGGGAGCAGTACTTC. The variable domain in full, completed from reference TRBV7-9 and TRBJ2-7, reads DTGVSQNPRHKITKRGQNVTFRCDPISEHNRLYWYRQTLGQGPEFLTYFQNEAQLEKSRLLSDRFSAERPKGSFSTLEIQRTEQGDSAMYLCASSPTSGPFWEQYFGPGTRLTVT.

This clonotype came up many times. The chain links TRBV9 to TRBJ1-1, with 7 bases matching TRBD1. This CDR3 is built from 15 residues. Germline CDR1 is SGDLS and CDR2 is YYNGEE. Trimming removed 4 bases from V and 9 bases from J; junction bases left unmatched: 15. The CDR3 bases are TGTGCCAGCAGCACGACGGGACAGAGCTCTCAAAAAGCTTTCTTT. This sequence encodes CASSTTGQSSQKAFF.

This clonotype was seen at least ten times. Relative to the germline gene, one junction end is altered; a read error may explain this. V and J are TRBV6-2 or TRBV6-3 and TRBJ2-7; no definite D call. Germline V gives CDR1 MNHEY, CDR2 SVGEGT. This CDR3 region has 12 residues. CDR3 amino acids: CASSYSMKSWDF. Written as DNA, the CDR3 is TGTGCCAGCAGTTACTCGATGAAGAGCTGGGACTTC.

For the CDR3, the DNA is TGTGCCTGGAGCCCCCTGGGGACTGAAGCTTTCTTT. Its translation is CAWSPLGTEAFF. This chain uses TRBV30 with TRBJ1-1; unclear D gene. The length of the CDR3 is 12 residues. The germline CDR1 and CDR2 sequences are GTSNPN and SVGIG (reference sequence). Trimming removed 3 bases from V and 5 bases from J, with 10 bases in between.

This clonotype was seen ten or more times. V and J are TRBV11-1 and TRBJ1-2, with a tentative D call TRBD1 (5 bases). The CDR3 spans 15 residues. Trimming pared 2 bases from V and 2 bases from J, leaving 12 bases between. The germline gives CDR1 SGHAT, CDR2 FQDESV (reference sequence). The DNA of the CDR3 is TGTGCCAGCAGCTTAATTTCGGGACCCAACTATGGCTACACCTTC. Translating gives CASSLISGPNYGYTF.

This clonotype has at least ten counts. DNA of the CDR3: TGTGCCAGCAGTTACCGGATCGGCGGGAATCAGCCCCAGCATTTT. Protein: CASSYRIGGNQPQHF. The genes are TRBV6-2 or TRBV6-3 and TRBJ1-5, with D unresolved. Germline V gives CDR1 MNHEY, CDR2 SVGEGT. The V end was cut by 2 bases, the J end by 4 bases, with 12 bases between. The CDR3 loop spans 15 amino acids.

Ten or more counts support this clonotype. This rearrangement joins TRBV7-2 to TRBJ2-1; no firm D call. The germline V and J ends were trimmed by 2 bases and 7 bases, with 9 bases remaining between them. Germline lookup yields CDR1 SGHTA and CDR2 FQGNSA. The CDR3 sequence is 13 residues long. Here the CDR3 DNA reads TGTGCCAGCAGCTTATGGGTGAATAATGAGCAGTTCTTC. This gives the protein CASSLWVNNEQFF.

This clonotype has ten or more counts. V gene TRBV9 combines with J gene TRBJ2-1, with a possible D match to TRBD2 (5 bases). This CDR3 spans 12 amino acids. Germline assignment: CDR1 SGDLS and CDR2 YYNGEE. The ends were cut back, 0 bases at V and 10 bases at J, with 8 bases in the middle. CDR3 residues: CASSVGGIEQFF. For the CDR3, the DNA is TGTGCCAGCAGCGTAGGAGGGATAGAGCAGTTCTTC.

This clonotype was counted ten times or more. The chain uses TRBV12-3 or TRBV12-4 and TRBJ1-2, with D perhaps TRBD1 (6 bases). V was clipped by 6 bases and J by 4 bases, with 18 bases between them. This CDR3 comprises 15 residues. The CDR3 is CASRAYRERGYGYTF. For the CDR3, the DNA is TGTGCCAGCAGGGCGTACAGGGAAAGGGGCTATGGCTACACCTTC.

At least ten counts were recorded for this clonotype. This chain joins TRBV20-1 and TRBJ2-1; D unresolved. The CDR3 extends over 14 amino acids. The V and J ends lost 2 bases and 9 bases respectively, with 17 bases between them. In germline, CDR1 is DFQATT, CDR2 SNEGSKA (reference sequence). CDR3 in DNA: TGCAGTGCTAGACCCGGAGCTCGCGGCGGTGAGCAGTTCTTC. Its protein product is CSARPGARGGEQFF.

The V call is TRBV30, the J call TRBJ2-1; D call uncertain. The CDR3 has 14 residues. Germline V gene data show CDR1 as GTSNPN and CDR2 as SVGIG (reference sequence). The ends were cut back, 6 bases at V and 6 bases at J, with 18 bases in the middle. CDR3 DNA: TGTGCCTGTTTGCCCGGGCCTCTGGGCAATGAGCAGTTCTTC. Its protein is CACLPGPLGNEQFF. The entire variable domain, with the rest obtained from reference TRBV30 and TRBJ2-1, is as follows: SQTIHQWPATLVQPVGSPLSLECTVEGTSNPNLYWYRQAAGRGLQLLFYSVGIGQISSEVPQNLSASRPQDRQFILSSKKLLLSDSGFYLCACLPGPLGNEQFFGPGTRLTVL.

The chain has TRBV5-1 and TRBJ2-2; TRBD2 matches 7 bases. The CDR3 consists of 16 residues. Germline CDR1 reads SGHRS; CDR2 reads YFSETQ. V was clipped by 4 bases and J by 0 bases; unmatched bases: 6. The CDR3 DNA reads as TGCGCCAGCAGCCCTCGGGAGGAGTCGAACACCGGGGAGCTGTTTTTT. As protein: CASSPREESNTGELFF.

In its sample, this clonotype was seen many times. This rearrangement joins TRBV12-3 or TRBV12-4 to TRBJ2-7; 9 bases agree with TRBD2. J lost 4 bases, V lost 4 bases, and 8 bases had no gene match. The CDR3 totals 15 residues. The DNA of the CDR3 is TGTGCCAGCAGTTGGGGCGCGGGAGGGATATACGAGCAGTACTTC. It translates to CASSWGAGGIYEQYF.

This clonotype was detected ten times or more. The DNA for the CDR3 is TGTGCCAGCAGTCCCGAGAGAAACGAGCAGTACTTC. This translates into CASSPERNEQYF. The chain carries TRBV28 and TRBJ2-7; D is unclear. V gave up 5 bases and J gave up 5 bases, with 10 bases separating them. The CDR3 length is 12 residues. Per the germline V gene, CDR1 is MDHEN and CDR2 is SYDVKM.

There are many counts of this clonotype. The chain couples TRBV20-1 to TRBJ2-3; the match to TRBD1 covers 8 bases. There are 15 residues in the CDR3. The ends lost 6 bases at V and 0 bases at J; junction bases unmatched: 8. Germline V CDR1 and CDR2: DFQATT, SNEGSKA (reference sequence). CDR3: CSAPGDRFSTDTQYF. Written as DNA, the CDR3 is TGCAGTGCCCCCGGGGACAGGTTTAGCACAGATACGCAGTATTTT.

This clonotype occurred many times. V gene TRBV4-2 combines with J gene TRBJ2-1; D remains unclear. Germline values: CDR1 LGHNA, CDR2 YNFKEQ. The CDR3 spans 14 residues. V was clipped by 2 bases and J by 2 bases, with 7 bases between them. This chain's CDR3 is CASSQPLTYNEQFF. The CDR3 DNA is TGTGCCAGCAGCCAACCGCTAACCTACAATGAGCAGTTCTTC.

Many counts were recorded for this clonotype. V gene TRBV5-1 combines with J gene TRBJ2-1; D is unclear. CDR1 and CDR2 (germline): SGHRS, YFSETQ. CDR3 length: 13 residues. Trimming took off 4 bases at V and 8 bases at J, with 13 bases between the two ends. This chain's CDR3 is CASSPGPIDEQFF. The CDR3 region has the DNA TGCGCCAGCAGCCCCGGGCCGATCGATGAGCAGTTCTTC. The variable domain in full, completed from reference TRBV5-1 and TRBJ2-1, reads KAGVTQTPRYLIKTRGQQVTLSCSPISGHRSVSWYQQTPGQGLQFLFEYFSETQRNKGNFPGRFSGRQFSNSRSEMNVSTLELGDSALYLCASSPGPIDEQFFGPGTRLTVL.

This clonotype occurred many times. This chain joins TRBV24-1 and TRBJ2-2, with D unclear. There are 13 residues in the CDR3. In germline, CDR1 is KGHDR, CDR2 SFDVKD. Trimming shortened V by 7 bases and J by 1 base, and 6 bases separated the two germline ends. The DNA of the CDR3 is TGTGCCACCAGCTTGCGGAACACCGGGGAGCTGTTTTTT. This sequence encodes CATSLRNTGELFF.

This clonotype occurred many times. The chain couples TRBV7-2 to TRBJ2-7; D remains ambiguous. The CDR3 is 14 amino acids. V was clipped by 2 bases and J by 4 bases, with 12 bases between them. Per the germline V gene, CDR1 is SGHTA and CDR2 is FQGNSA. CDR3 sequence reads: CASSLLGQNYEQYF. The CDR3 DNA is TGTGCCAGCAGCTTACTAGGGCAGAATTACGAGCAGTACTTC.

This clonotype has at least ten counts. The J gene is TRBJ1-3, the V gene TRBV28; D is uncertain. V was shortened by 7 bases and J by 1 base, with 14 bases between the two germline ends. The germline V gene encodes CDR1 MDHEN and CDR2 SYDVKM. The CDR3 contains 15 residues. CDR3 protein: CASTQTAYSGNTIYF. Here the CDR3 DNA reads TGTGCCAGCACCCAGACCGCCTATTCTGGAAACACCATATATTTT.

This clonotype was counted ten times or more. This chain joins TRBV27 and TRBJ1-5; D is possibly TRBD1 (5 bases). Trimming stripped 7 bases from V and 2 bases from J, with 12 bases between. Germline loops: CDR1 MNHEY, CDR2 SMNVEV (reference sequence). The CDR3 totals 14 residues. CDR3: CASKTGGGNQPQHF. DNA of the CDR3: TGTGCCAGCAAAACGGGGGGGGGCAATCAGCCCCAGCATTTT.

This clonotype was picked up many times. The V and J genes are TRBV7-2 and TRBJ2-5; 8 bases fit TRBD2. This CDR3 spans 17 amino acids. Germline values: CDR1 SGHTA, CDR2 FQGNSA. Losses at the gene ends were 3 bases for V and 4 bases for J; bases not matched to a gene: 13. The CDR3 region is CASSFRSIREGRETQYF. The CDR3 DNA sequence: TGTGCCAGCAGCTTTCGTAGTATCCGGGAGGGCCGAGAGACCCAGTACTTC. Full variable domain (remainder filled in from reference TRBV7-2 and TRBJ2-5): GAGVSQSPSNKVTEKGKDVELRCDPISGHTALYWYRQSLGQGLEFLIYFQGNSAPDKSGLPSDRFSAERTGGSVSTLTIQRTQQEDSAVYLCASSFRSIREGRETQYFGPGTRLLVL.

This clonotype was seen ten or more times. This chain connects TRBV7-9 to TRBJ2-3; 8 bases agree with TRBD2. Trimming at V came to 4 bases and at J to 2 bases, leaving 5 bases not matched to a gene. Germline V gene sequence: CDR1 SEHNR, CDR2 FQNEAQ (reference sequence). The CDR3 has 15 residues. The CDR3: CASSSLAGYTDTQYF. The CDR3 DNA follows: TGTGCCAGCAGCTCCCTAGCGGGTTACACAGATACGCAGTATTTT.

In its sample, this clonotype was seen a few times. The chain is built from TRBV11-2 and TRBJ2-7; 11 positions agree with TRBD2. CDR3 length equals 16 residues. With V trimmed by 3 bases and J by 2 bases, 6 bases remained unmatched. Germline values: CDR1 SGHAT, CDR2 FQNNGV. The CDR3 nucleotides are TGTGCCAGCAGCTTTCCAACTAGCGGGAGCGCCTACGAGCAGTACTTC. Protein sequence: CASSFPTSGSAYEQYF.

This clonotype was observed a few times. V is TRBV5-1 and J is TRBJ2-7; 9 nucleotides line up with TRBD2. Trimming removed 3 bases from V and 2 bases from J; junction bases left unmatched: 3. Germline-derived CDR1 and CDR2 are SGHRS and YFSETQ. The CDR3 contains 14 residues. CDR3 bases: TGCGCCAGCAGCTCTATAGCGGGGGCCTACGAGCAGTACTTC. Its protein is CASSSIAGAYEQYF.

This clonotype was observed many times. The genes are TRBV7-2 and TRBJ2-3; D ambiguous. Trimming took off 5 bases at V and 0 bases at J, with 9 bases between the two ends. Germline assignment: CDR1 SGHTA and CDR2 FQGNSA. The CDR3 covers 14 residues. The CDR3 is CASSHIDSTDTQYF. CDR3 nucleotides: TGTGCCAGCAGCCACATCGATAGCACAGATACGCAGTATTTT.

This clonotype was detected only a few times. The gene calls are TRBV5-6 and TRBJ1-2; maybe TRBD1 (6 bases). Germline lookup yields CDR1 SGHDT and CDR2 YYEEEE. The V and J ends lost 2 bases and 8 bases respectively, with 16 bases between them. CDR3 length: 14 amino acids. As DNA, the CDR3 is TGTGCCAGCAGCTTTCGGACAGCCTATGAGGGCTACACCTTC. This sequence encodes CASSFRTAYEGYTF.